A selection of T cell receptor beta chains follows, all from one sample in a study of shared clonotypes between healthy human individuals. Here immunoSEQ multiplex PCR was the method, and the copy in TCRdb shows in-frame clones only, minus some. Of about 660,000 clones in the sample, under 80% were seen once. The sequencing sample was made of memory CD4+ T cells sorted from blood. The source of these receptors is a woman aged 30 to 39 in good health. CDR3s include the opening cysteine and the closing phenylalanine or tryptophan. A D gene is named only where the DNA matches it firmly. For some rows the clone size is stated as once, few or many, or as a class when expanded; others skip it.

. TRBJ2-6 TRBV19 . TGTGCCAGTTCCACGTTGGTCACGGCTTACTCTGGGGCCAACGTCCTGACTTTC CASSTLVTAYSGANVLTF
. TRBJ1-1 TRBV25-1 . TGTGCCAGCAGGGAAAGAGGGGGGATCTCGAACACTGAAGCTTTCTTT CASRERGGISNTEAFF
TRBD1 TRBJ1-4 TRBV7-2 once TGTGCCAGCAGCTCCGGACAGGGCACTAATGAAAAACTGTTTTTT CASSSGQGTNEKLFF
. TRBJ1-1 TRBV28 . TGTGCCAGCAGTTCCCCGAGCAGGGTGAGCGCTGAAGCTTTCTTT CASSSPSRVSAEAFF
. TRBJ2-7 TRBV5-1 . TGCGCCAGCAAAGGGAGCGGAAACTCCTACGAGCAGTACTTC CASKGSGNSYEQYF
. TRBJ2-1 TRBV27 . TGTGCCAGCCTGCGGCGAGGTTATAATGAGCAGTTCTTC CASLRRGYNEQFF
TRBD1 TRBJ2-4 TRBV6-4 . TGTGCCAGCAGTGACTCGGACAGGGACATTCAGTACTTC CASSDSDRDIQYF
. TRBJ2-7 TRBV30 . TGTGCCTGGAGCGGCAGTTACGAGCAGTACTTC CAWSGSYEQYF
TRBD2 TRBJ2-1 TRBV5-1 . TGCGCCAGCAGCTTTTCTAGCGGGCTTACTGAGCAGTTCTTC CASSFSSGLTEQFF
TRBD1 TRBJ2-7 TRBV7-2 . TGTGCCAGCAGCCCCTCGACAGGGGGCTACGAGCAGTACTTC CASSPSTGGYEQYF
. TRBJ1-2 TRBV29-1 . TGCAGCGTTGTATTTCGAGGGGATGATTATGGCTACACCTTC CSVVFRGDDYGYTF
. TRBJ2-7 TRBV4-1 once TGCGCCAGCAGCCAGCCCACCGGGGGCGCCCCCTACGAGCAGTACTTC CASSQPTGGAPYEQYF
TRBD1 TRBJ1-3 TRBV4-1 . TGCGCCAGCAGCCAGACAGGGATCTCTGGAAACACCATATATTTT CASSQTGISGNTIYF
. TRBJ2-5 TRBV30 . TGTGCGAACGGAGCCAGTGGAGGGGAGACCCAGTACTTC CANGASGGETQYF
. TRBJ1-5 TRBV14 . TGTGCCAGCAGCCAAGGTGGGGGGGTCGGGCAGCCCCAGCATTTT CASSQGGGVGQPQHF
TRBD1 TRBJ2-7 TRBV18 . TGTGCCAGCTCCTCAGGACAGGGAAGCTCCTACGAGCAGTACTTC CASSSGQGSSYEQYF
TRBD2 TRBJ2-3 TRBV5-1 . TGCGCCAGCAGCTCGGGACTAGCGAGCACAGATACGCAGTATTTT CASSSGLASTDTQYF
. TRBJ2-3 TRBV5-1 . TGCGCCAGCATAGAACAGGGTACAGATACGCAGTATTTT CASIEQGTDTQYF
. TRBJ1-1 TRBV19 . TGTGCCAGTAGTTTGGATGGGGTCACTGAAGCTTTCTTT CASSLDGVTEAFF
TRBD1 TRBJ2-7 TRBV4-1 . TGCGCCAGCAGCCAACCGGGGACAGCGGTCTACTACGAGCAGTACTTC CASSQPGTAVYYEQYF
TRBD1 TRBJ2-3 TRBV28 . TGTGCCAGCAGTTTATATACAGGGGGCACAGATACGCAGTATTTT CASSLYTGGTDTQYF
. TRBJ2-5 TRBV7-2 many TGTGCCAGTAAAGAGGGATACCTTCAAGAGACCCAGTACTTC CASKEGYLQETQYF
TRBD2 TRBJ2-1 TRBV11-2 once TGTGCCAGCAGTCGACTAGCGGGAGTCGGCAATGAGCAGTTCTTC CASSRLAGVGNEQFF
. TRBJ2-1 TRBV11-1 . TGTGCCAGCAGCCGCCTTCAGGCGGAGAGACGCAATGAGCAGTTCTTC CASSRLQAERRNEQFF
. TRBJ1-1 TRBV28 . TGTGCCAGCAGTTTATTTGACCAGGGGACGAACACTGAAGCTTTCTTT CASSLFDQGTNTEAFF
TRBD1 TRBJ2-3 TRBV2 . TGTGCCAGCAGTGAAGAAGGACAGGGTCAATCTGCGCAGTATTTT CASSEEGQGQSAQYF
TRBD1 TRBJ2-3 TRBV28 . TGTGCCAGCAGTGCCGCCGGGACAGGGGGCACAGATACGCAGTATTTT CASSAAGTGGTDTQYF
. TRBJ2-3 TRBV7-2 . TGTGCCAGCAGCTTAGTGTCTCTGATCACAGATACGCAGTATTTT CASSLVSLITDTQYF
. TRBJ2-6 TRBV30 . TGTGCCTGGAGTGTAGGTGGAATCTCTGGGGCCAACGTCCTGACTTTC CAWSVGGISGANVLTF
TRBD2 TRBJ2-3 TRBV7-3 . TGTGCCAGCAGCTCCCAATTTAGCGGGACAGATACGCAGTATTTT CASSSQFSGTDTQYF
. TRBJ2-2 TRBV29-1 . TGCAGCGTTGAAGAAGGGACTTTTACCGGGGAGCTGTTTTTT CSVEEGTFTGELFF
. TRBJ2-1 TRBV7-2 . TGTGCCAGCAGCTTAGTTGTACCACTAGACGCGCAGTTCTTC CASSLVVPLDAQFF
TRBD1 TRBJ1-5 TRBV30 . TGTGCCTGGAGTGGGGGACAGCAATATCAGCCCCAGCATTTT CAWSGGQQYQPQHF
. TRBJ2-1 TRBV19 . TGTGCCAGTAGCCCCGGGGGAGGCGACGTCTACAATGAGCAGTTCTTC CASSPGGGDVYNEQFF
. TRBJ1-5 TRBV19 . TGTGCCAGTAGTAGACAGAGGGCGGGCCAGCCCCAGCATTTT CASSRQRAGQPQHF
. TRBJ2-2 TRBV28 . TGTGCCAGCAGATTAGCGGCGGGGGAGCTGTTTTTT CASRLAAGELFF
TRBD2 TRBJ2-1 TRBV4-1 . TGCGCCAGCAGCCAAGCCAGACTAGCGGGAGGGCCACACAATGAGCAGTTCTTC CASSQARLAGGPHNEQFF
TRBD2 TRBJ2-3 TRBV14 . TGTGCCAGCAGCCAACTCGGACTAGATACAGATACGCAGTATTTT CASSQLGLDTDTQYF
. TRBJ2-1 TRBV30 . TGTGCCTGGAGTGGACAAGTCTACAATGAGCAGTTCTTC CAWSGQVYNEQFF
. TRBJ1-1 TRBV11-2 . TGTGCCAGCAGCTTATCCGGGGTGAGCACTGAAGCTTTCTTT CASSLSGVSTEAFF